The rows below give T cell receptor beta chains drawn from one sample of a study of OX40 agonist ivuxolimab in advanced cancers. Clones were sequenced by immunoSEQ multiplex PCR, and TCRdb holds only the in-frame ones, with some missing. This repertoire shows 25,000 to 35,000 clones, about 86% found once; its top ten account for 30% to 40%. Source: CD4+ or CD8+ T cells sorted from blood, taken in a trial of the OX40 agonist ivuxolimab. These receptors all come from an adult with an advanced solid tumor such as melanoma, head and neck, liver or kidney cancer. The CDR3 runs from the conserved cysteine through the conserved F or W. D genes are given only for firm matches. Not every row has a clone size; where given, it reads once, few, many or a size class.

CDR3 length	V gene	clone size	J gene	D gene	CDR3 protein	CDR3 DNA
14	TRBV28	-	TRBJ2-7	TRBD1	CASCSEQGVYEQYF	TGTGCCAGCTGCTCTGAACAGGGGGTCTACGAGCAGTACTTC
14	TRBV9	-	TRBJ2-3	-	CASSVAGRTDTQYF	TGTGCCAGCAGCGTAGCGGGACGCACAGATACGCAGTATTTT
14	TRBV28	-	TRBJ1-4	TRBD1	CASSYRGLNEKLFF	TGTGCCAGCAGTTACAGGGGACTCAATGAAAAACTGTTTTTT
15	TRBV4-3	-	TRBJ2-7	-	CASSQVVSRTYEQYF	TGCGCCAGCAGCCAAGTCGTGAGCAGAACCTACGAGCAGTACTTC
13	TRBV11-3	-	TRBJ1-1	-	CASSFGENTEAFF	TGTGCCAGCAGCTTCGGGGAGAACACTGAAGCTTTCTTT
11	TRBV29-1	few	TRBJ1-1	TRBD1	CSVRYRGEAFF	TGCAGCGTACGATACAGGGGTGAAGCTTTCTTT
15	TRBV7-3	-	TRBJ2-1	TRBD1	CASSSGTGGYNEQFF	TGTGCCAGCAGCTCCGGGACAGGGGGATACAATGAGCAGTTCTTC
13	TRBV9	-	TRBJ2-5	-	CASSASNGETQYF	TGTGCCAGCAGCGCTTCGAATGGGGAGACCCAGTACTTC
13	TRBV28	-	TRBJ2-7	TRBD1	CASTGTGGYEQYF	TGTGCCAGCACCGGGACAGGGGGCTACGAGCAGTACTTC
14	TRBV11-1	-	TRBJ2-5	-	CASSLTRVGETQYF	TGTGCCAGCAGCTTGACCAGGGTCGGGGAGACCCAGTACTTC
14	TRBV6-1	-	TRBJ1-2	-	CASSEAGTGLGYTF	TGTGCCAGCAGTGAAGCGGGCACAGGGTTAGGCTACACCTTC
12	TRBV7-9	-	TRBJ2-1	-	CASSLGTNEQFF	TGTGCCAGCAGCTTAGGGACAAATGAGCAGTTCTTC
14	TRBV7-8	-	TRBJ2-7	-	CASSIKGESYEQYF	TGTGCCAGCAGCATCAAGGGGGAGTCCTACGAGCAGTACTTC
18	TRBV5-1	-	TRBJ2-5	TRBD1	CASSLGHITGGGAETQYF	TGCGCCAGCAGCTTGGGGCATATTACAGGGGGCGGAGCAGAGACCCAGTACTTC